The T cell receptor beta chain under discussion was sequenced for a study of T cell responses to AZD1222 COVID-19 vaccine. Overall study findings and caveats: Females made up more of the donors, who were largely white British, and clonal diversity may have come out too low. Only a handful of AZD1222 recipients, more than five in all, had baseline seropositivity. Spike was spanned by vaccine-associated CD4 TCRs, with dominance at 160-218 and 743-854.

Trimming stripped 4 bases from V and 3 bases from J, with 7 bases between. CDR3 length: 13 residues. Germline V gene data show CDR1 as MNHNY and CDR2 as SVGAGI (reference sequence). About this clone itself: Its target is unknown.

Using immunoSEQ multiplex PCR, the repertoire was profiled, and TCRdb retains in-frame clones only, with some absent. The table includes about 140,000 clones, 92% detected once. The receptor was derived from an adult who received the AZD1222 COVID-19 vaccine. Material: peripheral blood, obtained 28 days after the second AZD1222 dose. The chain combines TRBV6-6 with TRBJ2-1; perhaps TRBD1 as D (5 bases). The CDR3 DNA is TGTGCCAGCAGTTTGGACATCTACAATGAGCAGTTCTTC. Translation: CASSLDIYNEQFF.